Given below is one T cell receptor (beta chain) in context. The data belong to a study of blood T cell repertoires in COVID-19. Under the authors' procedure: Reference gene primer amplification yielded estimated nucleated cell counts. Repertoires were generated with immunoSEQ multiplex PCR, while TCRdb's copy carries only in-frame clones and drops some. V and J calls and clone size come straight from that table; D and trimming were deduced from the DNA. The sample lists around 210,000 clones, around 85% occurring once. Sequencing used peripheral blood. The receptor was derived from a woman in her seventies with acute or convalescent COVID-19.

CDR3 nucleotide sequence: TGTGCCAGCAGGGCGACAGGTAGGAACACTGAAGCTTTCTTT. Its translation is CASRATGRNTEAFF. The J gene is TRBJ1-1, the V gene TRBV2, with a tentative D call TRBD1 (6 bases). The CDR3 totals 14 residues. V gave up 6 bases and J gave up 1 base, with 12 bases separating them. Germline assignment: CDR1 SNHLY and CDR2 FYNNEI.